The rows below give T cell receptor beta chains drawn from one sample of a study of CD8 T cells in Susac syndrome. TCRdb recomputed calls from the immunoSEQ multiplex PCR reads with MiXCR, one row per CDR3 protein. The table lists about 210,000 distinct CDR3 sequences, 95% of them singletons, with less than 0.095% in the top ten. The sample comprised CD4+ T cells from PBMCs. Source of these receptors: a human donor with multiple sclerosis. CDR3s include the opening cysteine and the closing phenylalanine or tryptophan. Each record gives: V gene, D gene, clone size, J gene, CDR3 protein, CDR3 DNA. A D gene is named only where the DNA matches it firmly. A clone size is listed for some rows: how often the clone was seen (once, few, many), or a class if it is expanded.

V: TRBV20-1; D: TRBD1; size: NA; J: TRBJ1-2; CDR3: CSAPPPGQGDGYTF; DNA: TGCAGTGCTCCCCCACCGGGACAGGGCGATGGCTACACCTTC
V: TRBV29-1; D: TRBD2; size: NA; J: TRBJ2-7; CDR3: CSVECGRKLYSYEQYF; DNA: TGCAGCGTTGAATGCGGGAGGAAGCTATATTCCTACGAGCAGTACTTC
V: TRBV3-1; D: TRBD2; size: NA; J: TRBJ2-5; CDR3: CASSPRSGGPLETQYF; DNA: TGTGCCAGCAGCCCCCGTAGCGGGGGCCCCCTGGAGACCCAGTACTTC
V: TRBV12-5; D: TRBD1; size: NA; J: TRBJ1-2; CDR3: CASALDRGSWYGYTF; DNA: TGTGCTAGTGCTTTGGACAGGGGATCTTGGTATGGCTACACCTTC
V: TRBV5-1; D: TRBD1; size: NA; J: TRBJ1-2; CDR3: CASSRTGQAEGGYTF; DNA: TGCGCCAGCAGCAGAACGGGACAGGCGGAGGGTGGCTACACCTTC
V: TRBV20-1; D: TRBD2; size: once; J: TRBJ2-1; CDR3: CSAETSGRANEQFF; DNA: TGCAGTGCTGAGACTAGCGGGAGGGCCAATGAGCAGTTCTTC
V: TRBV2; D: NA; size: NA; J: TRBJ2-3; CDR3: CAGRPTDTQYF; DNA: TGTGCCGGGCGACCAACAGATACGCAGTATTTT
V: TRBV20-1; D: NA; size: NA; J: TRBJ1-5; CDR3: CSAPGDGTNQPQHF; DNA: TGCAGTGCTCCTGGGGACGGCACAAATCAGCCCCAGCATTTT
V: TRBV25-1; D: NA; size: NA; J: TRBJ2-3; CDR3: CASARESSTDTQYF; DNA: TGTGCCAGCGCCAGGGAATCGAGCACAGATACGCAGTATTTT
V: TRBV11-3; D: NA; size: NA; J: TRBJ2-2; CDR3: CASSPGTLTGELFF; DNA: TGTGCCAGCAGCCCCGGGACTTTGACCGGGGAGCTGTTTTTT
V: TRBV7-9; D: NA; size: NA; J: TRBJ2-3; CDR3: CASSIATGLKSDTQYF; DNA: TGTGCCAGCAGCATAGCCACCGGGCTCAAGTCAGATACGCAGTATTTT
V: TRBV19; D: NA; size: NA; J: TRBJ2-5; CDR3: CASSPTGSRGETQYF; DNA: TGTGCCAGTAGTCCGACAGGTAGCCGTGGAGAGACCCAGTACTTC
V: TRBV27; D: NA; size: NA; J: TRBJ2-7; CDR3: CASSLIKTPPIYEQYF; DNA: TGTGCCAGCAGTTTGATTAAGACACCGCCAATATACGAGCAGTACTTC
V: TRBV20-1; D: NA; size: NA; J: TRBJ1-2; CDR3: CSAQRDGTYGYTF; DNA: TGCAGTGCCCAAAGGGACGGAACCTATGGCTACACCTTC
V: TRBV29-1; D: NA; size: NA; J: TRBJ2-5; CDR3: CSVEDGGPAQYF; DNA: TGCAGCGTTGAAGATGGGGGGCCAGCCCAGTACTTC
V: TRBV5-1; D: TRBD1; size: NA; J: TRBJ2-5; CDR3: CASSPRDSWETQYF; DNA: TGCGCCAGCAGCCCAAGGGACAGCTGGGAGACCCAGTACTTC
V: TRBV29-1; D: NA; size: once; J: TRBJ1-4; CDR3: CSVREGWEKLFF; DNA: TGCAGCGTGAGGGAGGGTTGGGAAAAACTGTTTTTT
V: TRBV9; D: NA; size: NA; J: TRBJ2-5; CDR3: CASSAWGRGQETQYF; DNA: TGTGCCAGCAGCGCGTGGGGACGGGGCCAAGAGACCCAGTACTTC
V: TRBV9; D: TRBD2; size: NA; J: TRBJ2-4; CDR3: CASSVGGAGGSNIQYF; DNA: TGTGCCAGCAGCGTAGGGGGAGCGGGAGGTAGTAACATTCAGTACTTC
V: TRBV7-9; D: NA; size: NA; J: TRBJ2-2; CDR3: CASSLGAAGELFF; DNA: TGTGCCAGCAGCTTAGGAGCGGCCGGGGAGCTGTTTTTT
V: TRBV20-1; D: TRBD2; size: NA; J: TRBJ2-2; CDR3: CSARPSGSGGWGTGELFF; DNA: TGCAGTGCTCGACCTAGCGGTTCAGGAGGCTGGGGCACCGGGGAGCTGTTTTTT
V: TRBV27; D: NA; size: once; J: TRBJ2-7; CDR3: CASSFRVPSYEQYF; DNA: TGTGCCAGCAGTTTCCGGGTCCCATCCTACGAGCAGTACTTC
V: TRBV5-1; D: TRBD2; size: NA; J: TRBJ2-3; CDR3: CASSLASTSLDTQYF; DNA: TGCGCCAGCAGCTTGGCTTCGACTAGCCTTGATACGCAGTATTTT
V: TRBV12-3/TRBV12-4; D: NA; size: NA; J: TRBJ1-4; CDR3: CASSWRETNEKLFF; DNA: TGTGCCAGCAGTTGGAGGGAAACTAATGAAAAACTGTTTTTT
V: TRBV7-2; D: TRBD2; size: once; J: TRBJ2-1; CDR3: CASSFGTSGGNEQFF; DNA: TGTGCCAGCAGCTTCGGAACTAGCGGGGGTAATGAGCAGTTCTTC
V: TRBV20-1; D: TRBD2; size: NA; J: TRBJ2-3; CDR3: CSASGGSSGRGIDTQYF; DNA: TGCAGTGCTAGTGGAGGTTCTAGCGGGAGAGGGATAGATACGCAGTATTTT
V: TRBV6-6; D: NA; size: NA; J: TRBJ1-5; CDR3: CASSYGTADQPQHF; DNA: TGTGCCAGCAGTTACGGGACTGCGGATCAGCCCCAGCATTTT
V: TRBV9; D: TRBD2; size: NA; J: TRBJ2-1; CDR3: CASSVEGAGVNEQFF; DNA: TGTGCCAGCAGCGTAGAGGGAGCGGGAGTGAATGAGCAGTTCTTC
V: TRBV30; D: NA; size: NA; J: TRBJ1-2; CDR3: CAWREAPRNTF; DNA: TGTGCCTGGAGAGAGGCCCCGAGGAACACCTTC
V: TRBV3-1; D: TRBD2; size: NA; J: TRBJ2-7; CDR3: CASSPILAGLYEQYF; DNA: TGTGCCAGCAGCCCGATACTAGCGGGGCTCTACGAGCAGTACTTC
V: TRBV7-9; D: NA; size: NA; J: TRBJ2-3; CDR3: CASSLAGLGPDTQYF; DNA: TGTGCCAGCAGCTTAGCGGGGCTAGGCCCAGATACGCAGTATTTT
V: TRBV29-1; D: NA; size: once; J: TRBJ2-7; CDR3: CSVAQGGYEQYF; DNA: TGCAGCGTCGCACAGGGAGGATACGAGCAGTACTTC
V: TRBV9; D: TRBD2; size: NA; J: TRBJ2-1; CDR3: CASSVELAGSNEQFF; DNA: TGTGCCAGCAGCGTAGAACTAGCGGGCAGCAATGAGCAGTTCTTC